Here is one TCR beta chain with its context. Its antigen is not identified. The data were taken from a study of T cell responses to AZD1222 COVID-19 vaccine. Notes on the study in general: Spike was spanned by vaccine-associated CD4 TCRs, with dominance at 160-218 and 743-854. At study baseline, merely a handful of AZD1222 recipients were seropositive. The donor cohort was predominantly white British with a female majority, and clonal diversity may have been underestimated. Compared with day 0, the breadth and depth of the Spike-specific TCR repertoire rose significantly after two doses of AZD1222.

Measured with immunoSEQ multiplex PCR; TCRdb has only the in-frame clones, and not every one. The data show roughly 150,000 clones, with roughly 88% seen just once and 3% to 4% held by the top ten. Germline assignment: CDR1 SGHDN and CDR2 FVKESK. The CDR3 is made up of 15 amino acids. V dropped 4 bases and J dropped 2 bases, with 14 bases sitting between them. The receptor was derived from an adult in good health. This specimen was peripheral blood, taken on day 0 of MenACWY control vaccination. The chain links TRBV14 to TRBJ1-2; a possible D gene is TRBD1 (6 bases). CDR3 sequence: CASSRIQGVNYGYTF. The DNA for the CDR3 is TGTGCCAGCAGCCGAATACAGGGTGTGAACTATGGCTACACCTTC.